This is a list of T cell receptor beta chains from one sample in a study of blood T cells in healthy people across ages. In TCRdb, the 5' RACE reads were re-called with MiXCR into one record per CDR3 protein. The sample records roughly 1,100,000 distinct CDR3 sequences, less than 25% being singletons. The sample was also reused in another study, on T cells of mothers and their children.

What was sequenced was blood. These receptors came from a girl aged 2-15 years in good health. Both conserved end residues are part of each CDR3. D genes are given only for firm matches. A clone size is listed for some rows: how often the clone was seen (once, few, many), or a class if it is expanded.

d_call	v_call	clone_size	j_call	cdr3_aa	cdr3_nt
NA	TRBV27	NA	TRBJ2-1	CASSRQAPINEQFF	TGTGCCAGCAGTAGACAGGCCCCCATCAATGAGCAGTTCTTC
TRBD2	TRBV9	few	TRBJ2-7	CASSVEGTIGEQYF	TGTGCCAGCAGCGTTGAAGGGACTATCGGCGAGCAGTACTTC
NA	TRBV19	NA	TRBJ2-5	CASSMDGKETQYF	TGTGCCAGTAGTATGGACGGTAAAGAGACCCAGTACTTC
TRBD1	TRBV4-1	few	TRBJ1-3	CASSPPGQGKGNTIYF	TGCGCCAGCAGCCCTCCCGGACAGGGGAAGGGGAACACCATATATTTT
NA	TRBV4-2	few	TRBJ2-3	CASGPQAFTDTQYF	TGTGCCAGCGGGCCGCAGGCGTTCACAGATACGCAGTATTTT
TRBD2	TRBV5-4	few	TRBJ2-5	CASSSAGTSGIPGTQYF	TGTGCCAGCAGCAGCGCCGGGACTAGCGGGATCCCAGGGACCCAGTACTTC
TRBD2	TRBV7-8	NA	TRBJ2-1	CASSLGEGTLYNEQFF	TGTGCCAGCAGCTTAGGGGAGGGGACTCTATACAATGAGCAGTTCTTC
NA	TRBV10-2	NA	TRBJ1-5	CASSQGGVDQPQHF	TGCGCCAGCAGCCAAGGGGGTGTCGATCAGCCCCAGCATTTT
NA	TRBV5-8	NA	TRBJ2-5	CASSLEVAIETQYF	TGTGCCAGCAGCTTGGAAGTAGCAATAGAGACCCAGTACTTC
NA	TRBV12-3/TRBV12-4	NA	TRBJ2-2	CASSMGAGELFF	TGTGCCAGCAGTATGGGTGCCGGGGAGCTGTTTTTT
NA	TRBV29-1	NA	TRBJ2-5	CSVRGVGETQYF	TGCAGCGTGAGGGGGGTAGGAGAGACCCAGTACTTC
NA	TRBV7-2	NA	TRBJ1-1	CASSSAGTEAFF	TGTGCCAGCAGCTCGGCAGGGACTGAAGCTTTCTTT
NA	TRBV3-1	few	TRBJ2-1	CASSSFPRGSDEQFF	TGTGCCAGCAGCAGCTTTCCGAGGGGTTCGGATGAGCAGTTCTTC
TRBD2	TRBV5-1	NA	TRBJ2-1	CASSLQAGGGRNEQFF	TGCGCCAGCAGCTTGCAGGCCGGGGGAGGGAGGAATGAGCAGTTCTTC
NA	TRBV27	few	TRBJ1-1	CASPRRVGSTEAFF	TGTGCCAGCCCCCGGCGGGTGGGGTCCACTGAAGCTTTCTTT
TRBD1	TRBV27	few	TRBJ2-7	CASSASQGAAYEQYF	TGTGCCAGCAGTGCTTCACAGGGGGCGGCCTACGAGCAGTACTTC
NA	TRBV29-1	NA	TRBJ1-2	CSVLDNYGYTF	TGCAGCGTGTTGGACAACTATGGCTACACCTTC
TRBD2	TRBV25-1	few	TRBJ2-7	CASSESGGSGGEQYF	TGTGCCAGCAGTGAATCTGGCGGGAGTGGCGGCGAGCAGTACTTC
TRBD2	TRBV4-2	NA	TRBJ2-1	CASSRIGGNEQFF	TGTGCCAGCAGCCGCATCGGGGGGAATGAGCAGTTCTTC
NA	TRBV4-3	NA	TRBJ2-7	CASSQEGNSYEQYF	TGCGCCAGCAGCCAAGAAGGGAACAGCTACGAGCAGTACTTC
TRBD1	TRBV7-9	NA	TRBJ1-4	CASSLEGDRDGEKLFF	TGTGCCAGCAGCTTGGAAGGCGACAGGGATGGGGAAAAACTGTTTTTT
NA	TRBV10-3	few	TRBJ2-5	CAISESMSVETQYF	TGTGCCATCAGTGAATCGATGAGCGTGGAGACCCAGTACTTC
TRBD1	TRBV29-1	few	TRBJ2-7	CSAKTGGNNEQYF	TGCAGCGCCAAGACAGGGGGAAACAACGAGCAGTACTTC
TRBD2	TRBV5-5	few	TRBJ2-3	CASRSTSARTDTQYF	TGTGCCAGCAGGTCGACTAGCGCCCGCACAGATACGCAGTATTTT
TRBD2	TRBV4-2	NA	TRBJ2-5	CASSQDAGLAGYQETQYF	TGTGCCAGCAGCCAAGACGCGGGACTAGCGGGGTACCAAGAGACCCAGTACTTC
TRBD2	TRBV4-3	NA	TRBJ2-7	CASSQNGGGAYEQYF	TGCGCCAGCAGCCAAAACGGCGGGGGGGCGTACGAGCAGTACTTC
NA	TRBV12-3/TRBV12-4	NA	TRBJ1-5	CASRPASGGNGQPQHF	TGTGCCAGCAGGCCCGCGTCGGGCGGGAATGGTCAGCCCCAGCATTTT
NA	TRBV12-3/TRBV12-4	NA	TRBJ2-5	CASRPTSETQYF	TGTGCCAGCAGGCCAACTTCGGAGACCCAGTACTTC
TRBD2	TRBV10-3	NA	TRBJ2-2	CAVSPRAGGMNTGELFF	TGTGCCGTCTCCCCCCGAGCGGGGGGAATGAACACCGGGGAGCTGTTTTTT
NA	TRBV6-5	few	TRBJ1-2	CASSYSRGSGYTF	TGTGCCAGCAGTTACTCGCGGGGTTCTGGCTACACCTTC
NA	TRBV27	few	TRBJ2-7	CASSSTRAYEQYF	TGTGCCAGCAGTTCTACCCGGGCCTACGAGCAGTACTTC
NA	TRBV19	few	TRBJ2-3	CASSIGQRTDTQYF	TGTGCCAGTAGTATCGGGCAGCGCACAGATACGCAGTATTTT
NA	TRBV29-1	few	TRBJ1-4	CSVAEGHDPSGLFF	TGCAGCGTGGCCGAAGGACACGATCCATCGGGACTGTTTTTT
NA	TRBV6-2/TRBV6-3	NA	TRBJ2-3	CASSYSRGVGGITDTQYF	TGTGCCAGCAGTTACTCGAGAGGGGTCGGGGGAATTACAGATACGCAGTATTTT
NA	TRBV11-3	NA	TRBJ2-7	CASSFSAGSSYEQYF	TGTGCCAGCAGCTTTTCGGCGGGGAGTTCCTACGAGCAGTACTTC
NA	TRBV5-1	few	TRBJ2-2	CASSLATGGTGELFF	TGCGCCAGCAGCTTGGCGACAGGAGGGACCGGGGAGCTGTTTTTT
NA	TRBV5-1	NA	TRBJ1-2	CASSLEGPGYTF	TGCGCCAGCAGCTTGGAAGGGCCCGGCTACACCTTC
NA	TRBV20-1	NA	TRBJ1-3	CSVFGGNTIYF	TGCAGTGTATTCGGTGGAAACACCATATATTTT
NA	TRBV7-3	few	TRBJ1-6	CASSLGGARSPLHF	TGTGCCAGCAGCTTAGGAGGGGCACGATCACCCCTCCACTTT
TRBD1	TRBV12-3/TRBV12-4	NA	TRBJ2-3	CASSPWTGPLDTQYF	TGTGCCAGCAGTCCCTGGACAGGACCCTTGGATACGCAGTATTTT
NA	TRBV20-1	NA	TRBJ1-6	CSARVELINSPLHF	TGCAGTGCTAGAGTTGAGCTTATTAATTCACCCCTCCACTTT
NA	TRBV7-2	NA	TRBJ1-3	CASSPPGVYGNTIYF	TGTGCCAGCAGCCCTCCAGGGGTGTATGGAAACACCATATATTTT
TRBD2	TRBV5-1	few	TRBJ2-2	CASSLRLAAANTGELFF	TGCGCCAGCAGCCTCCGACTAGCGGCAGCGAACACCGGGGAGCTGTTTTTT
TRBD1	TRBV7-9	many	TRBJ1-5	CASRQGVNQPQHF	TGTGCCAGCAGGCAGGGGGTAAATCAGCCCCAGCATTTT
TRBD1	TRBV4-1	few	TRBJ2-1	CASSRAEGQGLNEQFF	TGCGCCAGCAGCCGCGCTGAAGGACAGGGACTCAATGAGCAGTTCTTC
NA	TRBV20-1	once	TRBJ1-2	CSASFSGLGYTF	TGCAGTGCTAGCTTTTCTGGCTTGGGCTACACCTTC
NA	TRBV7-9	few	TRBJ1-6	CASSLEGEKSPLHF	TGTGCCAGCAGCTTAGAGGGGGAAAAGTCACCCCTCCACTTT
NA	TRBV7-9	NA	TRBJ1-1	CASIFGGSNTEAFF	TGTGCCAGCATTTTCGGGGGATCGAACACTGAAGCTTTCTTT
NA	TRBV12-3/TRBV12-4	few	TRBJ1-1	CASSLGHPGGPSEAFF	TGTGCCAGCAGTTTGGGTCACCCCGGAGGTCCCTCTGAAGCTTTCTTT
TRBD1	TRBV24-1	few	TRBJ2-1	CATSDSTGARFVGEQFF	TGTGCCACCAGTGATTCAACAGGGGCAAGGTTCGTCGGTGAGCAGTTCTTC
NA	TRBV9	few	TRBJ1-3	CASKQTGGNTIYF	TGTGCCAGCAAACAGACGGGAGGAAACACCATATATTTT
NA	TRBV29-1	NA	TRBJ2-7	CSVEALEAGSYEQYF	TGCAGCGTTGAAGCTCTGGAGGCAGGGTCCTACGAGCAGTACTTC